Listed below are T cell receptor beta chains from one sample, sequenced in a study of blood T cell repertoires in COVID-19. Clones were sequenced by immunoSEQ multiplex PCR, and TCRdb holds only the in-frame ones, with some missing. The sample yields some 260,000 clones, about nine tenths seen once. Specimen: PBMCs or T cells enriched from blood (not recorded which). The source is a man aged 40-50 years who had recovered from COVID-19. CDR3s include the opening cysteine and the closing phenylalanine or tryptophan. D genes are given only for firm matches. Clone size appears in some rows only: once, few, many, or a class for an expanded clone.

J	D	V	size	DNA	CDR3
TRBJ2-2	NA	TRBV9	NA	TGTGCCAGCAGCGTACAAGGGGTGAACACCGGGGAGCTGTTTTTT	CASSVQGVNTGELFF
TRBJ1-5	NA	TRBV19	NA	TGTGCCAGTAGTATGCGCCAGGTAGGCAATCAGCCCCAGCATTTT	CASSMRQVGNQPQHF
TRBJ1-1	NA	TRBV28	NA	TGTGCCAGCAGTTTTCAGCGACCCCGGGGGGCTTTCTTT	CASSFQRPRGAFF
TRBJ1-2	TRBD1	TRBV13	few	TGTGCCAGCAGCTTAGAAGGGACAGGGTATGGCTACACCTTC	CASSLEGTGYGYTF
TRBJ2-3	NA	TRBV5-1	NA	TGCGCCAGCAGCCTCGAGGACAGCTACACAGATACGCAGTATTTT	CASSLEDSYTDTQYF
TRBJ2-6	NA	TRBV25-1	NA	TGTGCCAGCAGTGAATCACTTCCCTCTGGGGCCAACGTCCTGACTTTC	CASSESLPSGANVLTF
TRBJ2-1	NA	TRBV5-1	NA	TGCGCCAGCAGCTTTTTTCCGGCCGGGACTGACTCCTACAATGAGCAGTTCTTC	CASSFFPAGTDSYNEQFF
TRBJ2-4	TRBD2	TRBV19	NA	TGTGCCAGTAGTGACGGAGCGGGGGCGGACATTCAGTACTTC	CASSDGAGADIQYF
TRBJ1-6	NA	TRBV12-5	NA	TGTGCTAGTTACAGGGATTCAGGGTCACCCCTCCACTTT	CASYRDSGSPLHF
TRBJ2-7	TRBD1	TRBV18	NA	TGTGCCAGCTCACAGGGACAGGGAAGGCCGGGGCAGTACTTC	CASSQGQGRPGQYF
TRBJ1-2	NA	TRBV2	NA	TGTGCCAGCACCCAAGCACAGGGTGGGTTCTATGGCTACACCTTC	CASTQAQGGFYGYTF
TRBJ1-2	TRBD1	TRBV25-1	NA	TGTGCCAGCAGTCTAGGACAGGGAGGAGGCTACACCTTC	CASSLGQGGGYTF
TRBJ2-1	TRBD2	TRBV4-1	NA	TGCGCCAGCAGCCTCTTAGGACTAGCGGGCTACAATGAGCAGTTCTTC	CASSLLGLAGYNEQFF
TRBJ1-1	NA	TRBV6-5	NA	TGTGCCAGCAGTTACATGGCGGGGAACACTGAAGCTTTCTTT	CASSYMAGNTEAFF
TRBJ1-3	NA	TRBV9	NA	TGTGCCAGCAGCGTAGGCAGGGCCTCTACCACCATATATTTT	CASSVGRASTTIYF
TRBJ2-7	TRBD1	TRBV13	NA	TGTGCCAGCAGCTCGGGACAGGTCTGGTCCGAGCAGTACTTC	CASSSGQVWSEQYF
TRBJ2-7	NA	TRBV4-3	NA	TGCGCCAGCAGCCCACTCTCGGGTGATGGTTACGAGCAGTACTTC	CASSPLSGDGYEQYF
TRBJ1-3	NA	TRBV5-1	NA	TGCGCCAGCAGCTCAAACTTTGGAGGGCGTGGAAACACCATATATTTT	CASSSNFGGRGNTIYF
TRBJ1-5	TRBD1	TRBV4-2	NA	TGTGCCAGCAGCACCTGGACAGGATTCAATCAGCCCCAGCATTTT	CASSTWTGFNQPQHF
TRBJ1-5	TRBD1	TRBV6-2/TRBV6-3	few	TGTGCCAGCAGTTACTCTCGGACAGGTCCGAATCAGCCCCAGCATTTT	CASSYSRTGPNQPQHF
TRBJ2-3	TRBD2	TRBV15	NA	TGTGCCACCAGCCTAGTCCGACTAGCGGCGACAGATACGCAGTATTTT	CATSLVRLAATDTQYF
TRBJ2-1	TRBD2	TRBV6-4	NA	TGTGCCAGCAGCAAAGTCCCCCTTAGCGGGAGGGCCGGTAATGAGCAGTTCTTC	CASSKVPLSGRAGNEQFF
TRBJ2-3	NA	TRBV28	few	TGTGCCAGCAGTTTATTATTCACAGATACGCAGTATTTT	CASSLLFTDTQYF